Presented here are 26 T cell receptor beta chains from one specimen sequenced in a study of identical twins. A single record per CDR3 protein comes from TCRdb applying MiXCR to the 5' RACE reads. The sample has 500,000 to 600,000 distinct CDR3 sequences, around 20% seen once. This sample also appeared in a second study, on T cells expressing NK-cell markers.

Sequencing was carried out using CD4+ T cells sorted from blood. These receptors were taken from a woman between 18 and 29 years old in good health.

The chain is built from TRBV6-2 or TRBV6-3 and TRBJ2-3, with TRBD2 matching over 9 bases. The V segment lost 7 bases and the J segment 3 bases; nucleotides outside the gene matches: 5. The germline CDR1 and CDR2 sequences are MNHEY and SVGEGT. The CDR3 is made up of 14 amino acids. The CDR3 nucleotides are TGTGCCAGCACCGATAGCGGGAGTACAGATACGCAGTATTTT. It translates to CASTDSGSTDTQYF.

This clonotype was observed a handful of times. V is TRBV11-3 and J is TRBJ2-3, with a weak D call TRBD1 (8 bases). Germline CDR1 reads SGHNT; CDR2 reads YENEEA. V was trimmed by 4 bases and J by 2 bases, leaving 13 bases between them. The CDR3 length is 15 residues. The CDR3 bases are TGTGCCAGCAGCTCGGACAGGGACTACACAGATACGCAGTATTTT. Translated, it gives CASSSDRDYTDTQYF.

This clonotype was detected only a few times. The V gene is TRBV7-2, the J gene TRBJ2-2; either TRBD1 or TRBD2 may supply D (6 bases each). Germline-derived CDR1 and CDR2 are SGHTA and FQGNSA. The CDR3 spans 16 residues. Trimming stripped 5 bases from V and 0 bases from J, with 13 bases between. Here the CDR3 DNA reads TGTGCCAGCAGCGAAAGGAGGGGGTCGAACACCGGGGAGCTGTTTTTT. Its translation: CASSERRGSNTGELFF.

The genes are TRBV20-1 and TRBJ2-3, with TRBD2 as a possible D gene (5 bases). This CDR3 has 14 residues. The ends were cut back, 5 bases at V and 2 bases at J, with 14 bases in the middle. From germline, CDR1 is DFQATT and CDR2 SNEGSKA (reference sequence). CDR3 nucleotide sequence: TGCAGTGCTCCCCGGGGTGACCCCACAGATACGCAGTATTTT. This gives the protein CSAPRGDPTDTQYF.

With regard to this clonotype: A much larger clone is a single base away; this may be a read error. Here the CDR3 omits its conserved ending phenylalanine or tryptophan, so a read error is the likely source. The J gene is TRBJ2-1, the V gene TRBV29-1; TRBD2 might be the D (6 bases). The CDR3 length is 14 residues. V was clipped by 2 bases and J by 0 bases, with 8 bases between them. Per germline, CDR1 SQVTM and CDR2 ANQGSEA. The CDR3 nucleotides are TGCAGCGTTGAATGGGGGGTCTCCTACAATGAGCAGTTCATC. This translates into CSVEWGVSYNEQFI.

V gene TRBV12-3 or TRBV12-4 combines with J gene TRBJ2-3; 8 nucleotides line up with TRBD2. This CDR3 has 16 residues. The junction had 8 bases not matched to a gene; V was cut back by 6 bases and J by 0 bases. In DNA form, the CDR3 reads TGTGCCAGCAGCCTTTGGATAGCGGGAAGCACAGATACGCAGTATTTT. Amino acid sequence: CASSLWIAGSTDTQYF.

This chain joins TRBV11-2 and TRBJ2-2; D unresolved. V dropped 2 bases and J dropped 0 bases, with 16 bases sitting between them. The CDR3 runs to 18 residues. Germline CDR1 and CDR2: SGHAT and FQNNGV. In DNA form, the CDR3 reads TGTGCCAGCAGCTTAAGGCAAGCGAACTACCCGAACACCGGGGAGCTGTTTTTT. Protein: CASSLRQANYPNTGELFF.

The V gene is TRBV11-2, the J gene TRBJ2-1; 9 bases are shared with TRBD2. The CDR3 totals 15 residues. The V and J ends lost 5 bases and 2 bases, in that order; junction bases with no gene match: 4. In germline, CDR1 is SGHAT, CDR2 FQNNGV. The CDR3 DNA reads TGTGCCAGCAGCAGACTAGCGGCAGCCTACAATGAGCAGTTCTTC. Translated: CASSRLAAAYNEQFF.

V usage is TRBV7-9 and J usage is TRBJ2-1; tentatively, D is TRBD2 (5 bases). Trimming left V 4 bases short and J 0 bases short, with 13 bases between. The germline CDR1 and CDR2 sequences are SEHNR and FQNEAQ (reference sequence). This CDR3 is 16 amino acids long. The CDR3 is CASSSSNSRSYNEQFF. CDR3 in DNA: TGTGCCAGCAGCTCTAGCAATTCCCGCTCCTACAATGAGCAGTTCTTC.

This clonotype was recorded a few times. This rearrangement joins TRBV27 to TRBJ2-7, with unresolved D. V lost 6 bases and J 2 bases, leaving 14 bases between the germline ends. This CDR3 region has 14 residues. CDR1 and CDR2 from the germline V gene are MNHEY and SMNVEV (reference sequence). CDR3 protein: CASRRNHPAYEQYF. CDR3 sequence (DNA): TGTGCCAGCAGACGAAACCACCCCGCCTACGAGCAGTACTTC.

This clonotype was picked up a small number of times. The chain links TRBV20-1 to TRBJ2-5; TRBD2 might be the D (5 bases). Trimming took 5 bases from V and 5 from J, leaving 15 bases between them. CDR1 is DFQATT, CDR2 SNEGSKA, per germline (reference sequence). CDR3 length: 13 residues. As DNA, the CDR3 is TGCAGTGCTCCAGACTACCCGCGGGAGACCCAGTACTTC. Translated, it gives CSAPDYPRETQYF.

This clonotype was seen once. V gene TRBV14 combines with J gene TRBJ2-1; D is unclear. Germline V gives CDR1 SGHDN, CDR2 FVKESK. This CDR3 has 11 amino acids. Trimming removed 0 bases at V and 11 bases at J, with 5 bases between. The CDR3 reads CASSQDRKQFF. As DNA, the CDR3 is TGTGCCAGCAGCCAAGATCGAAAGCAGTTCTTC. The variable domain in full, with the rest retrieved from reference TRBV14 and TRBJ2-1, is EAGVTQFPSHSVIEKGQTVTLRCDPISGHDNLYWYRRVMGKEIKFLLHFVKESKQDESGMPNNRFLAERTGGTYSTLKVQPAELEDSGVYFCASSQDRKQFFGPGTRLTVL.

This clonotype showed up many times. As DNA, the CDR3 is TGCAGTGCTTTAAATAAGCGAGGGAGTGGAGATGAGCAGTTCTTC. It encodes CSALNKRGSGDEQFF. The chain couples TRBV20-1 to TRBJ2-1, with D perhaps TRBD2 (5 bases). In germline, CDR1 is DFQATT, CDR2 SNEGSKA (reference sequence). The CDR3 covers 15 residues. V lost 5 bases, J lost 8 bases, and 22 bases lay in between.

This clonotype has just a few counts. The chain recombines TRBV20-1 with TRBJ2-7; tentatively, D is TRBD2 (6 bases). V was cut by 3 bases and J by 5 bases, with 14 bases left in between. Germline V gene data show CDR1 as DFQATT and CDR2 as SNEGSKA (reference sequence). This CDR3 comprises 13 residues. The CDR3, as DNA: TGCAGTGCTAGGACGGGAGCTCTAGACGAGCAGTACTTC. Protein product: CSARTGALDEQYF.

This clonotype is a singleton in its sample. V gene TRBV6-2 or TRBV6-3 combines with J gene TRBJ2-1; TRBD2 matches 13 bases. This CDR3 has 18 amino acids. Germline V gene lookup returns CDR1 MNHEY and CDR2 SVGEGT. With V trimmed by 2 bases and J by 0 bases, 4 bases remained unmatched. The CDR3 bases are TGTGCCAGCAGTTACCCGACTAGCGGGAGGAGCTCCTACAATGAGCAGTTCTTC. The encoded protein is CASSYPTSGRSSYNEQFF.

Only a few counts were recorded for this clonotype. The chain uses TRBV2 and TRBJ2-7, with D unclear. The CDR3 contains 13 residues. The V end lost 6 bases, the J end lost 1 base, and 10 bases lay between the germline ends. The germline gives CDR1 SNHLY, CDR2 FYNNEI. The CDR3 nucleotides are TGTGCCAGCAGCGGCCGGCATTCCTACGAGCAGTACTTC. This translates into CASSGRHSYEQYF.

This chain connects TRBV7-9 to TRBJ2-2, with D tentatively TRBD2 (5 bases). The CDR3 covers 15 residues. Germline-derived CDR1 and CDR2 are SEHNR and FQNEAQ (reference sequence). Trimming cost V 5 bases and J 4 bases, with 14 bases left between them. CDR3 loop: CASSAWTVGTGELFF. In DNA, the CDR3 is TGTGCCAGCAGCGCCTGGACTGTCGGCACCGGGGAGCTGTTTTTT.

The chain joins TRBV9 to TRBJ2-7; D not resolved. The CDR3 length is 14 residues. Trimming took 1 base from V and 0 from J, leaving 8 bases between them. Germline V lookup: CDR1 SGDLS, CDR2 YYNGEE. CDR3 amino acids: CASSVRVSSYEQYF. The CDR3 DNA is TGTGCCAGCAGCGTACGAGTCAGCTCCTACGAGCAGTACTTC.

The chain combines TRBV5-1 with TRBJ2-7, with D possibly TRBD1 on 7 matching bases. Germline V gene data show CDR1 as SGHRS and CDR2 as YFSETQ. Trimming stripped 4 bases from V and 5 bases from J, with 16 bases between. The CDR3 spans 14 residues. CDR3: CASSPRGVGNEQYF. CDR3 nucleotides: TGCGCCAGCAGCCCCAGGGGGGTGGGGAACGAGCAGTACTTC.

The rearrangement uses TRBV10-3 and TRBJ2-7, with D perhaps TRBD1 or TRBD2 (7 bases each). Trimming took off 6 bases at V and 2 bases at J, with 11 bases between the two ends. This CDR3 region has 13 residues. Germline assignment: CDR1 ENHRY and CDR2 SYGVKD. The DNA of the CDR3 is TGTGCCATCAGCAGGGGGGGGGCCTACGAGCAGTACTTC. Protein product: CAISRGGAYEQYF.

Of note for this clonotype: It may be a read error: a sequence one base away is much more abundant. The V and J genes are TRBV7-9 and TRBJ1-5; D remains ambiguous. From germline, CDR1 is SEHNR and CDR2 FQNEAQ (reference sequence). CDR3 length equals 13 residues. V was pared by 2 bases and J by 10 bases, with 12 bases between. Here the CDR3 reads CASSLSLSHPQHF. In nucleotides, the CDR3 is TGTGCCAGCAGCTTAAGTCTGAGTCACCCCCAGCATTTT.

The V call is TRBV7-2, the J call TRBJ2-7; a possible D gene is TRBD2 (5 bases). CDR1 is SGHTA, CDR2 FQGNSA, per germline. Trimming removed 0 bases at V and 2 bases at J, with 14 bases between. The CDR3 loop spans 16 amino acids. DNA of the CDR3: TGTGCCAGCAGCTTAGCGCGGAGGCAGGCCACCTACGAGCAGTACTTC. Translated, it gives CASSLARRQATYEQYF.

The chain uses TRBV20-1 and TRBJ2-3; 9 nucleotides match TRBD1. Germline-derived CDR1 and CDR2 are DFQATT and SNEGSKA (reference sequence). The CDR3 consists of 15 residues. After removal of 0 bases from V and 8 bases from J, the junction contained 9 bases not matched to a gene. CDR3: CSARDLGTGFGTQYF. Written as DNA, the CDR3 is TGCAGTGCTAGAGATCTGGGGACAGGGTTTGGTACGCAGTATTTT.

This sequence joins TRBV12-3 or TRBV12-4 and TRBJ2-7, with 8 bases aligning to TRBD1. V dropped 3 bases and J dropped 6; count of bases not matched to a gene: 10. The CDR3 totals 15 residues. Here the CDR3 DNA reads TGTGCCAGCAGTTTTTTCACAGGGGGTAGCTCCGAGCAGTACTTC. As protein: CASSFFTGGSSEQYF.

This clonotype was counted once. This chain connects TRBV6-2 or TRBV6-3 to TRBJ2-7, with 10 bases lining up with TRBD1. Per the germline V gene, CDR1 is MNHEY and CDR2 is SVGEGT. CDR3 size: 13 residues. V dropped 0 bases and J dropped 13; count of bases not matched to a gene: 6. CDR3 in DNA: TGTGCCAGCAGTTACTCATCCGGGACAGGGGTTTACTTC. Translation gives CASSYSSGTGVYF.

With respect to this clonotype: A much larger clone lies one base from this, so it may be a read error. This chain connects TRBV5-1 to TRBJ2-1; 13 bases are shared with TRBD2. This CDR3 has 15 residues. The junction had 5 bases not matched to a gene; V was cut back by 4 bases and J by 7 bases. Germline V gene lookup returns CDR1 SGHRS and CDR2 YFSETQ. The CDR3 loop reads CASSLRTSGRNEQFF. Written as DNA, the CDR3 is TGCGCCAGCAGCCTACGGACTAGCGGGAGAAATGAGCAGTTCTTC.